Below are 25 T cell receptor beta chains sequenced from a single sample in a study of T-cell memory formation after mild COVID-19. TCRdb ran MiXCR on the 5' RACE reads and lists one entry per CDR3 protein. The sample shows 550,000 to 700,000 distinct CDR3 sequences, about 18% of them seen only once. Sequencing input: PBMCs or a T cell subset sorted from them (not recorded which). Receptor source: an adult woman who had mild COVID-19 (a few samples of this study predate the infection). Cell type and time point are not known.

The chain is built from TRBV12-3 or TRBV12-4 and TRBJ2-7, with 7 bases fitting TRBD1. The V and J ends lost 3 bases and 2 bases, in that order; junction bases with no gene match: 4. This CDR3 is built from 14 residues. Here the CDR3 reads CASSLKTGPYEQYF. The CDR3 bases are TGTGCCAGCAGTTTGAAGACAGGGCCCTACGAGCAGTACTTC.

This clonotype was counted a few times. The CDR3 loop is CASSQGDPGYGYTF. DNA for the CDR3: TGCGCCAGCAGCCAAGGGGACCCGGGCTATGGCTACACCTTC. V gene TRBV4-1 combines with J gene TRBJ1-2, with D tentatively TRBD1 (5 bases). Trimming took off 1 base at V and 4 bases at J, with 10 bases between the two ends. The CDR3 is 14 residues long. Germline V lookup: CDR1 MGHRA, CDR2 YSYEKL.

This clonotype was seen many times. This sequence joins TRBV7-3 and TRBJ1-2, with 7 bases aligning to TRBD1. CDR1 is SGHTA and CDR2 is FQGTGA in the germline V gene. The CDR3 length is 13 residues. V gave up 2 bases and J gave up 5 bases; unmatched junction bases: 2. CDR3 nucleotides: TGTGCCAGCAGCTTAGGGACAGAATATGGCTACACCTTC. Amino acids: CASSLGTEYGYTF.

The chain's CDR3 is CASSLGTGGERSYEQYF. Written as DNA, the CDR3 is TGTGCCAGCAGCCTGGGGACAGGGGGCGAAAGAAGCTACGAGCAGTACTTC. This rearrangement joins TRBV7-3 to TRBJ2-7, with 12 bases aligning to TRBD1. Germline CDR1 reads SGHTA; CDR2 reads FQGTGA. The CDR3 has 17 residues. Trimming removed 5 bases from V and 3 bases from J; junction bases left unmatched: 11.

Note on this clonotype: The missing conserved phenylalanine or tryptophan at the end of this CDR3 makes a read error likely. No DNA is shown, since the ends of the CDR3 on it are uncertain; the CDR3 is the one TCRdb lists. The chain couples TRBV6-2 or TRBV6-3 to TRBJ1-2. The CDR3 is made up of 11 amino acids, end residues included. Germline V lookup: CDR1 MNHEY, CDR2 SVGEGT. The CDR3 is CASRSQRTVLV.

The genes are TRBV10-3 and TRBJ2-1; no firm D call. Germline loops: CDR1 ENHRY, CDR2 SYGVKD. This CDR3 region has 14 residues. Trimming removed 2 bases from V and 4 bases from J, with 9 bases in between. In DNA, the CDR3 is TGTGCCATCAGTGAGATAAGCGCTTACAATGAGCAGTTCTTC. Protein product: CAISEISAYNEQFF.

The V and J genes are TRBV25-1 and TRBJ2-7; TRBD1 agrees at 7 bases. CDR1 and CDR2 from the germline V gene are MGHDK and SYGVNS. This CDR3 comprises 15 residues. V lost 2 bases and J lost 5; bases outside the gene matches: 9. CDR3: CASSERDRASDEQYF. CDR3 DNA sequence: TGTGCCAGCAGTGAACGCGACAGGGCCTCGGACGAGCAGTACTTC.

With regard to this clonotype: Compared with germline, one end of the junction differs, possibly owing to a read error. The chain uses TRBV7-7 and TRBJ2-2; D is unresolved. The CDR3 sequence is 17 residues long. Germline CDR1 reads SSHAT; CDR2 reads FNYEAQ (reference sequence). The CDR3 DNA is TGTGCTAGCAGCCCAGTGGCACCCGCATCCCGGGCCGGGGAGCTGTTTTTT. Protein: CASSPVAPASRAGELFF.

The gene calls are TRBV6-5 and TRBJ1-2; D is undetermined. Trimming removed 2 bases from V and 8 bases from J, with 15 bases in between. This CDR3 has 14 residues. Germline lookup yields CDR1 MNHEY and CDR2 SVGAGI. The CDR3 DNA reads as TGTGCCAGCAGTTACAGGTCTTCGGGCGGCGGCTACACCTTC. It encodes CASSYRSSGGGYTF.

The chain has TRBV20-1 and TRBJ2-7; D gene uncertain. Deletions cut 0 bases from V and 4 bases from J, with 13 bases between. Germline V lookup: CDR1 DFQATT, CDR2 SNEGSKA (reference sequence). CDR3 length equals 14 residues. This CDR3 reads CSARDPGTSYEQYF. The CDR3 nucleotides read TGCAGTGCTAGAGATCCTGGCACCTCATACGAGCAGTACTTC.

The chain combines TRBV10-3 with TRBJ2-3; TRBD2 matches at 10 bases. V was clipped by 4 bases and J by 3 bases; unmatched bases: 4. This CDR3 has 15 amino acids. The germline CDR1 and CDR2 sequences are ENHRY and SYGVKD. The CDR3 spells CAISGGSGGTDTQYF. Here the CDR3 DNA reads TGTGCCATCAGTGGTGGTAGCGGGGGGACAGATACGCAGTATTTT.

This chain joins TRBV12-3 or TRBV12-4 and TRBJ1-2; D is unresolved. This CDR3 is built from 14 residues. V lost 3 bases and J 1 base, leaving 9 bases between the germline ends. The CDR3 loop reads CASSFSANNYGYTF. CDR3 sequence (DNA): TGTGCCAGCAGTTTCTCGGCCAATAACTATGGCTACACCTTC.

The table lists this clonotype with many counts. The chain couples TRBV12-3 or TRBV12-4 to TRBJ1-1, with TRBD1 identical over 7 bases. Germline trimming cut 7 bases from V and 0 bases from J; bases unmatched to any gene: 5. CDR3 size: 14 residues. Here the CDR3 DNA reads TGTGCCAGCACCAAACAGGGGTTGAACACTGAAGCTTTCTTT. Its translation: CASTKQGLNTEAFF.

This rearrangement joins TRBV4-1 to TRBJ1-2, with a tentative D call TRBD1 (5 bases). The V gene's germline CDR1 is MGHRA and CDR2 YSYEKL. This CDR3 spans 14 amino acids. V gave up 1 base and J gave up 4 bases, with 10 bases separating them. Here the CDR3 reads CASSQAIGTYGYTF. As DNA, the CDR3 is TGCGCCAGCAGCCAAGCGATAGGGACCTATGGCTACACCTTC.

This clonotype was seen many times. The J gene is TRBJ2-7, the V gene TRBV7-2; D perhaps matches TRBD2 (5 bases). The CDR3 has 15 amino acids. Germline CDR1 and CDR2: SGHTA and FQGNSA. V dropped 5 bases and J dropped 3 bases, with 17 bases sitting between them. The CDR3 DNA reads TGTGCCAGCAGCCCCGGGCCTAGCCGGAACTACGAGCAGTACTTC. It is translated as CASSPGPSRNYEQYF.

The chain recombines TRBV7-9 with TRBJ1-1; D is perhaps TRBD1 (6 bases). V was shortened by 5 bases and J by 2 bases, with 21 bases between the two germline ends. Germline V lookup: CDR1 SEHNR, CDR2 FQNEAQ (reference sequence). The CDR3 has 17 amino acids. CDR3 sequence (DNA): TGTGCCAGCAGCCCCCGGCCCTTCGAACAGGGCAACACTGAAGCTTTCTTT. This gives the protein CASSPRPFEQGNTEAFF.

The rearrangement joins TRBV25-1 to TRBJ2-5, with 9 nucleotides matching TRBD1. J gave up 9 bases and V 4 bases, and 9 bases lay outside the gene matches. This CDR3 has 14 residues. Germline lookup yields CDR1 MGHDK and CDR2 SYGVNS. DNA of the CDR3: TGTGCCAGCAGTGGACCCTACAGGGGGCGGGCCCAGTACTTC. The encoded protein is CASSGPYRGRAQYF.

This clonotype was seen only a few times. This chain connects TRBV4-3 to TRBJ2-1; D may match TRBD1 or TRBD2 (5 bases each). The V and J ends lost 0 bases and 5 bases respectively, with 17 bases between them. The CDR3 extends over 17 amino acids. Germline V CDR1 and CDR2: LGHNA, YSLEER. For the CDR3, the DNA is TGCGCCAGCAGCCAAGAACCCCAGGGTTTCGGGGACAATGAGCAGTTCTTC. This encodes CASSQEPQGFGDNEQFF.

This chain uses TRBV30 with TRBJ2-3; D ambiguous. Germline assignment: CDR1 GTSNPN and CDR2 SVGIG (reference sequence). The CDR3 runs to 12 residues. V lost 8 bases and J 6 bases, leaving 15 bases between the germline ends. CDR3 DNA sequence: TGTGCCCGAGGCAGCTCCGTGGATACGCAGTATTTT. Translation gives CARGSSVDTQYF.

DNA of the CDR3: TGTGCCAGCAGCGTAGGGACAGGGAGCTGGGAGCAGTTCTTC. This encodes CASSVGTGSWEQFF. The chain carries TRBV9 and TRBJ2-1, with 8 bases aligning to TRBD1. This CDR3 has 14 amino acids. V shed 0 bases, J shed 10 bases, and the junction held 6 bases outside the gene matches. Germline assignment: CDR1 SGDLS and CDR2 YYNGEE.

The table lists this clonotype with a few counts. V gene TRBV7-9 combines with J gene TRBJ1-1; no firm D call. The CDR3 has 14 residues. V was shortened by 1 base and J by 4 bases, with 10 bases between the two germline ends. CDR1 and CDR2 (germline): SEHNR, FQNEAQ (reference sequence). In DNA form, the CDR3 reads TGTGCCAGCAGCTTAGAAGCTTTTGGCACTGAAGCTTTCTTT. It yields the protein CASSLEAFGTEAFF.

This clonotype showed up many times. The chain carries TRBV5-1 and TRBJ1-1; D not resolved. Between the trimmed V and J ends, which lost 6 bases and 4 bases, there was a span of 13 bases. Germline loops: CDR1 SGHRS, CDR2 YFSETQ. This CDR3 comprises 13 residues. CDR3 sequence: CASTPGVGTEAFF. The DNA for the CDR3 is TGCGCCAGCACCCCCGGGGTAGGCACTGAAGCTTTCTTT.

This clonotype was observed a handful of times. The V and J genes are TRBV29-1 and TRBJ1-1; D might be TRBD1 (5 bases). CDR1 and CDR2 (germline): SQVTM, ANQGSEA. The V end lost 1 base, the J end lost 10 bases, and 10 bases lay between the germline ends. This CDR3 contains 11 residues. The CDR3 nucleotides are TGCAGCGTTGAAGCAGGGCTCGGAGCTTTCTTT. This gives the protein CSVEAGLGAFF.

This clonotype has a handful of counts. The rearrangement uses TRBV5-1 and TRBJ1-2, with D possibly being TRBD1 (6 bases). V was shortened by 0 bases and J by 3 bases, with 12 bases between the two germline ends. The CDR3 is made up of 15 amino acids. Germline V gene data show CDR1 as SGHRS and CDR2 as YFSETQ. The DNA of the CDR3 is TGCGCCAGCAGCTTGGATTCGGGGGGCCACTATGGCTACACCTTC. This sequence encodes CASSLDSGGHYGYTF. Complete variable domain (other parts from reference TRBV5-1 and TRBJ1-2): KAGVTQTPRYLIKTRGQQVTLSCSPISGHRSVSWYQQTPGQGLQFLFEYFSETQRNKGNFPGRFSGRQFSNSRSEMNVSTLELGDSALYLCASSLDSGGHYGYTFGSGTRLTVV.

The rearrangement joins TRBV12-3 or TRBV12-4 to TRBJ1-2; TRBD1 matches 7 bases. The CDR3 is 14 residues long. With V trimmed by 2 bases and J by 6 bases, 6 bases remained unmatched. The CDR3 reads CASSLPDRVDGYTF. The CDR3 bases are TGTGCCAGCAGTTTACCCGACAGGGTAGATGGCTACACCTTC.